These 31 T cell receptor beta chains share one sample of origin, sequenced in a study of blood T cell repertoires in COVID-19. Only in-frame clones appear in the TCRdb table, and some are missing; sequencing was by immunoSEQ multiplex PCR. The data show some 250,000 clones, about nine tenths seen once. Sequenced: PBMCs or T cells enriched from blood (not recorded which). The source is a human donor in a cohort exposed to, infected with or recovered from COVID-19 (not recorded which). The donor label of this sample is uncertain.

This chain uses TRBV4-3 with TRBJ2-2; a weak D match, TRBD1 (6 bases). The V gene's germline CDR1 is LGHNA and CDR2 YSLEER. The CDR3 covers 14 residues. V dropped 0 bases and J dropped 6 bases, with 8 bases sitting between them. This chain's CDR3 is CASSQDTGSGELFF. The CDR3 coding sequence is TGCGCCAGCAGCCAAGATACAGGGTCCGGGGAGCTGTTTTTT.

CDR3 protein: CASRAPNTGELFF. The CDR3 region has the DNA TGTGCCAGTAGAGCACCGAACACCGGGGAGCTGTTTTTT. V and J are TRBV19 and TRBJ2-2; D uncertain. Germline V gene sequence: CDR1 LNHDA, CDR2 SQIVND (reference sequence). The CDR3 sequence is 13 residues long. V was cut by 6 bases and J by 0 bases, with 5 bases left in between.

This clone appeared once. The chain is built from TRBV7-6 and TRBJ1-1; TRBD1 is a possible D gene (5 bases). CDR3 length: 15 amino acids. Trimming left V 5 bases short and J 5 bases short, with 18 bases between. CDR1 and CDR2 (germline): SGHVS, FNYEAQ. The CDR3 nucleotides are TGTGCCAGCAGCCCCGGAGGTTGGGGGGGAACTGAAGCTTTCTTT. Translated: CASSPGGWGGTEAFF.

J is TRBJ1-2 and V is TRBV2, with D unresolved. From germline, CDR1 is SNHLY and CDR2 FYNNEI. Trimming shortened V by 8 bases and J by 5 bases, and 12 bases separated the two germline ends. This CDR3 is built from 12 residues. The CDR3 DNA sequence: TGTGCCAGCTATCAACCGACATATGGCTACACCTTC. This gives the protein CASYQPTYGYTF.

The CDR3 is CASSLGGTGGNEQYF. DNA for the CDR3: TGCGCCAGCAGCTTGGGTGGGACAGGGGGCAACGAGCAGTACTTC. V is TRBV5-1 and J is TRBJ2-7, with 12 bases lining up with TRBD1. The CDR3 contains 15 residues. The trim removed 0 bases at V and 5 bases at J, leaving 3 bases unmatched. Germline V gene lookup returns CDR1 SGHRS and CDR2 YFSETQ.

The chain recombines TRBV5-1 with TRBJ1-2; 9 positions match TRBD1. Germline lookup yields CDR1 SGHRS and CDR2 YFSETQ. Trimming cost V 7 bases and J 8 bases; bases outside gene matches: 12. The CDR3 length is 14 residues. CDR3 sequence: CASGHWDRVLGYTF. As DNA, the CDR3 is TGCGCCAGCGGCCACTGGGACAGGGTCTTAGGCTACACCTTC.

This clone has just one count. The chain joins TRBV19 to TRBJ1-5; 9 bases fit TRBD1. With V trimmed by 5 bases and J by 4 bases, 6 bases remained unmatched. CDR1 LNHDA and CDR2 SQIVND come from the germline V gene (reference sequence). The CDR3 has 15 amino acids. The CDR3 reads CASSSDRGWNQPQHF. CDR3 nucleotide sequence: TGTGCCAGTAGTTCGGACAGGGGATGGAATCAGCCCCAGCATTTT.

The genes are TRBV9 and TRBJ1-1, with D maybe TRBD1 (5 bases). From germline, CDR1 is SGDLS and CDR2 YYNGEE. Trimming pared 0 bases from V and 4 bases from J, leaving 13 bases between. CDR3 length equals 15 residues. CDR3 protein: CASSVDLGQGTEAFF. The CDR3 DNA follows: TGTGCCAGCAGCGTAGATTTGGGGCAAGGCACTGAAGCTTTCTTT.

J is TRBJ1-2 and V is TRBV19; unclear D gene. Germline-derived CDR1 and CDR2 are LNHDA and SQIVND (reference sequence). V was cut by 3 bases and J by 7 bases, with 9 bases left in between. The CDR3 has 12 residues. CDR3 region: CASSIPGSGYTF. The CDR3 coding sequence is TGTGCCAGTAGTATTCCGGGGAGTGGCTACACCTTC.

This clone has only one observation. The chain combines TRBV7-2 with TRBJ1-2, with D possibly being TRBD1 (5 bases). The CDR3 sequence is 12 residues long. The V end was cut by 2 bases, the J end by 4 bases, with 5 bases between. Per the germline V gene, CDR1 is SGHTA and CDR2 is FQGNSA. The CDR3 is CASSLRGYGYTF. CDR3 DNA: TGTGCCAGCAGCTTAAGGGGCTATGGCTACACCTTC.

This chain uses TRBV7-9 with TRBJ2-7; 10 bases line up with TRBD1. Germline assignment: CDR1 SEHNR and CDR2 FQNEAQ (reference sequence). Trimming removed 4 bases from V and 7 bases from J; junction bases left unmatched: 13. The CDR3 covers 16 residues. In DNA, the CDR3 is TGTGCCAGCAGCTCACCCGGGACAGGGGCCGCCGGGGAGCAGTACTTC. Its protein is CASSSPGTGAAGEQYF.

The rearrangement joins TRBV6-5 to TRBJ2-1, with TRBD1 matching over 9 bases. From germline, CDR1 is MNHEY and CDR2 SVGAGI. The CDR3 sequence is 13 residues long. With 5 bases clipped from V and 9 bases from J, the junction kept 5 bases outside the gene matches. The CDR3 region has the DNA TGTGCCAGCAGTATGGGACAGGGTGCTGAGCAGTTCTTC. Protein: CASSMGQGAEQFF.

About this clone: Distinct nucleotide sequences in the sample also encode this CDR3. The chain couples TRBV18 to TRBJ1-2, with no clear D. The CDR3 consists of 12 residues. Germline V lookup: CDR1 KGHSH, CDR2 LQKENI. Deletions cut 2 bases from V and 5 bases from J, with 6 bases between. This CDR3 is CASSPSGYGYTF. In DNA form, the CDR3 reads TGTGCCAGCTCACCATCGGGTTATGGCTACACCTTC.

The chain carries TRBV3-1 (or the pseudogene TRBV3-2) and TRBJ1-2; 7 bases match TRBD1. The CDR3 loop spans 13 amino acids. The V gene's germline CDR1 is LGHDT and CDR2 YNNKEL (reference sequence). V shed 8 bases, J shed 3 bases, and the junction held 6 bases outside the gene matches. The CDR3 DNA is TGTGCCAGCCGGCACGGACAGGACTATGGCTACACCTTC. It codes for CASRHGQDYGYTF.

The chain uses TRBV4-1 and TRBJ1-2, with 7 bases fitting TRBD1. Trimming cost V 5 bases and J 7 bases; bases outside gene matches: 13. The CDR3 has 15 amino acids. Germline values: CDR1 MGHRA, CDR2 YSYEKL. CDR3 protein: CASSVRSGTAFGYTF. For the CDR3, the DNA is TGCGCCAGCAGCGTAAGGTCCGGGACAGCCTTTGGCTACACCTTC.

V gene TRBV25-1 combines with J gene TRBJ2-7; D might be TRBD1 (6 bases). Trimming took off 2 bases at V and 2 bases at J, with 7 bases between the two ends. Germline V gene sequence: CDR1 MGHDK, CDR2 SYGVNS. The CDR3 loop spans 13 amino acids. The CDR3 DNA reads TGTGCCAGCAGTGAAGAGGGGGCCTACGAGCAGTACTTC. Its protein product is CASSEEGAYEQYF.

The chain has TRBV7-3 and TRBJ1-6; D might be TRBD1 (5 bases). V was pared by 1 base and J by 10 bases, with 14 bases between. In germline, CDR1 is SGHTA, CDR2 FQGTGA. The CDR3 runs to 15 residues. CDR3 sequence reads: CASSLSGTTESPLHF. For the CDR3, the DNA is TGTGCCAGCAGCTTAAGTGGCACGACAGAGTCACCCCTCCACTTT.

V gene TRBV5-1 combines with J gene TRBJ2-1; D is ambiguous. The CDR3 is 16 residues long. Germline V gene data show CDR1 as SGHRS and CDR2 as YFSETQ. V lost 0 bases, J lost 2 bases, and 12 bases lay in between. The chain's CDR3 is CASSLDRFLPYNEQFF. CDR3 in DNA: TGCGCCAGCAGCTTGGACAGATTTTTACCCTACAATGAGCAGTTCTTC.

The gene calls are TRBV29-1 and TRBJ2-3; TRBD2 agrees at 9 bases. The CDR3 runs to 14 residues. Trimming cost V 4 bases and J 2 bases; bases outside gene matches: 4. The V gene's germline CDR1 is SQVTM and CDR2 ANQGSEA. The CDR3 loop reads CSVAAGGPTDTQYF. CDR3 DNA: TGCAGCGTTGCAGCGGGGGGACCCACAGATACGCAGTATTTT.

The V call is TRBV4-1, the J call TRBJ2-2, with D possibly TRBD1 on 5 matching bases. The germline gives CDR1 MGHRA, CDR2 YSYEKL. Trimming shortened V by 0 bases and J by 3 bases, and 11 bases separated the two germline ends. The CDR3 has 16 residues. The CDR3 DNA follows: TGCGCCAGCAGCCAAGACCCCAGGGCCTACACCGGGGAGCTGTTTTTT. This sequence encodes CASSQDPRAYTGELFF.

The V and J genes are TRBV11-2 and TRBJ2-1, with D possibly matching TRBD2 (5 bases). Germline V gene lookup returns CDR1 SGHAT and CDR2 FQNNGV. V lost 9 bases, J lost 10 bases, and 13 bases lay in between. The CDR3 is 11 amino acids. CDR3 coding DNA: TGTGCCAGTGACTTAACGGGGGAGCAGTTCTTC. Protein sequence: CASDLTGEQFF.

This sequence joins TRBV10-3 and TRBJ1-5; 8 positions match TRBD1. The germline CDR1 and CDR2 sequences are ENHRY and SYGVKD. This CDR3 comprises 14 residues. V was clipped by 4 bases and J by 4 bases; unmatched bases: 3. The CDR3 region is CAISGTGPNQPQHF. The CDR3 nucleotides are TGTGCCATCAGTGGGACAGGGCCAAATCAGCCCCAGCATTTT.

The chain recombines TRBV5-1 with TRBJ2-5, with 8 bases lining up with TRBD1. J was trimmed by 4 bases and V by 3 bases; bases with no gene match: 8. Germline V gene data show CDR1 as SGHRS and CDR2 as YFSETQ. The CDR3 extends over 15 amino acids. The CDR3 DNA reads as TGCGCCAGCAGCTCGTCCGGACAGGGAGGAGAGACCCAGTACTTC. Its translation: CASSSSGQGGETQYF.

The chain joins TRBV18 to TRBJ2-1; TRBD2 is a possible D gene (5 bases). CDR1 and CDR2 (germline): KGHSH, LQKENI. The CDR3 is 14 amino acids. Trimming removed 3 bases at V and 5 bases at J, with 11 bases between. The DNA for the CDR3 is TGTGCCAGCTCACCTTACCGGGGAGACAATGAGCAGTTCTTC. Translating it yields CASSPYRGDNEQFF.

The J gene is TRBJ2-2, the V gene TRBV9; possible D gene TRBD1, 6 bases. The CDR3 covers 16 residues. Germline-derived CDR1 and CDR2 are SGDLS and YYNGEE. With 0 bases removed from V and 0 bases from J, the gap between germline ends came to 9 bases. CDR3 sequence (DNA): TGTGCCAGCAGCGTAGTGGACAGTTCGAACACCGGGGAGCTGTTTTTT. This gives the protein CASSVVDSSNTGELFF.

The rearrangement uses TRBV11-3 and TRBJ2-3; D perhaps matches TRBD2 (6 bases). V was clipped by 4 bases and J by 4 bases, with 12 bases between them. The CDR3 length is 14 residues. The germline V gene encodes CDR1 SGHNT and CDR2 YENEEA. CDR3 nucleotide sequence: TGTGCCAGCAGCTCTCTAGCGAACTCAGATACGCAGTATTTT. Amino acids: CASSSLANSDTQYF.

The V call is TRBV2, the J call TRBJ1-1; D is ambiguous. Germline loops: CDR1 SNHLY, CDR2 FYNNEI. The CDR3 is 14 amino acids. V dropped 3 bases and J dropped 1 base, with 9 bases sitting between them. CDR3 loop: CASSEGGSNTEAFF. For the CDR3, the DNA is TGTGCCAGCAGTGAGGGCGGGTCGAACACTGAAGCTTTCTTT.

V usage is TRBV2 and J usage is TRBJ1-2, with a tentative D call TRBD1 (5 bases). This CDR3 is 12 amino acids long. Germline CDR1 and CDR2: SNHLY and FYNNEI. Trimming removed 6 bases from V and 3 bases from J, with 8 bases in between. CDR3 DNA: TGTGCCAGCAGCCTCAGGGACTATGGCTACACCTTC. It specifies CASSLRDYGYTF.

J is TRBJ2-7 and V is TRBV7-6; D is perhaps TRBD2 (5 bases). This CDR3 contains 13 residues. V was shortened by 0 bases and J by 4 bases, with 7 bases between the two germline ends. Germline-derived CDR1 and CDR2 are SGHVS and FNYEAQ. The CDR3 DNA is TGTGCCAGCAGCTTAGCAGGCGGGTACGAGCAGTACTTC. This gives the protein CASSLAGGYEQYF.

The rearrangement uses TRBV7-8 and TRBJ2-5; no reliable D call. CDR1 and CDR2 from the germline V gene are SGHVS and FQNEAQ. V dropped 1 base and J dropped 2 bases, with 8 bases sitting between them. This CDR3 is 14 amino acids long. The CDR3 nucleotides read TGTGCCAGCAGCTTAGGCGGCTGGCAAGAGACCCAGTACTTC. Translation: CASSLGGWQETQYF.

The J gene is TRBJ2-3, the V gene TRBV24-1; tentative D call: TRBD1 (5 bases). The germline V gene has CDR1 KGHDR and CDR2 SFDVKD. This CDR3 has 15 residues. Trimming stripped 4 bases from V and 1 base from J, with 11 bases between. The CDR3: CATSDPGHRTDTQYF. In DNA form, the CDR3 reads TGTGCCACCAGTGACCCAGGACACCGCACAGATACGCAGTATTTT.